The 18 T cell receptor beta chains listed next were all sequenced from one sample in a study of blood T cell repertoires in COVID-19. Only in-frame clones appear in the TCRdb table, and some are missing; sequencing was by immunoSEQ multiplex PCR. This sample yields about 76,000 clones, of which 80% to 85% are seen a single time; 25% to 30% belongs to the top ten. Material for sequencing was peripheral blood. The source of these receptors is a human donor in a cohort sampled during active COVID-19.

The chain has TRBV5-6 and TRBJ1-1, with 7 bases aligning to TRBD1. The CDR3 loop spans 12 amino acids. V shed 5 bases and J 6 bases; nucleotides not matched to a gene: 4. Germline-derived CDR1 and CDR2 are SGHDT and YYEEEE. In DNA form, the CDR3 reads TGTGCCAGCAGTCGACAGGGCTCTGAAGCTTTCTTT. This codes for CASSRQGSEAFF.

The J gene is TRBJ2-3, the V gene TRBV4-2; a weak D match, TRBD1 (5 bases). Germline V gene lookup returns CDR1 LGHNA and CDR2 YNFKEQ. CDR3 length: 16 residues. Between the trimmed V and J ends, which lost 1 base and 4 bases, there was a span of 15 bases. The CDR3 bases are TGTGCCAGCAGCCAAGCGCCCCCTGGGGCCCCAGATACGCAGTATTTT. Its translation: CASSQAPPGAPDTQYF.

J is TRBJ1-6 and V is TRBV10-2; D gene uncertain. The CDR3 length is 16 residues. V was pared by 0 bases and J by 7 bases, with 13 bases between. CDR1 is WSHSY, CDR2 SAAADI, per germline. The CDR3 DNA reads TGCGCCAGCAGTGAGTCAGGGCAGCGGGTAAATTCACCCCTCCACTTT. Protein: CASSESGQRVNSPLHF.

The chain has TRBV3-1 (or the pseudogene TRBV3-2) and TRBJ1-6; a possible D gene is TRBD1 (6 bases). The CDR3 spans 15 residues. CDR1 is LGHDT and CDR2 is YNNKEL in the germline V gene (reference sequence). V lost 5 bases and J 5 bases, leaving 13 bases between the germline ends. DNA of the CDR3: TGTGCCAGCAGCTTACAGTCAGGGGATAATTCACCCCTCCACTTT. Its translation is CASSLQSGDNSPLHF.

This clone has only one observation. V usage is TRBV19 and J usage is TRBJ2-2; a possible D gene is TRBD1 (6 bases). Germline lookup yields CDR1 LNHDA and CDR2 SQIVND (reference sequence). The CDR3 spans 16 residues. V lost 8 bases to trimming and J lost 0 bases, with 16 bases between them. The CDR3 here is CASGGERKTNTGELFF. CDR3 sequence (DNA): TGTGCCAGTGGGGGCGAGAGGAAGACGAACACCGGGGAGCTGTTTTTT. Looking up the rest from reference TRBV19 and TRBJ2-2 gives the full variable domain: DGGITQSPKYLFRKEGQNVTLSCEQNLNHDAMYWYRQDPGQGLRLIYYSQIVNDFQKGDIAEGYSVSREKKESFPLTVTSAQKNPTAFYLCASGGERKTNTGELFFGEGSRLTVL.

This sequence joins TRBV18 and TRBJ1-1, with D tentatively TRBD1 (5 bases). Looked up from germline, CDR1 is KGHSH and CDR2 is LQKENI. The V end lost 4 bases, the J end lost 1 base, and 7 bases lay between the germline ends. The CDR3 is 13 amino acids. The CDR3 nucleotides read TGTGCCAGCTCACAAGGGGAGAACACTGAAGCTTTCTTT. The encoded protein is CASSQGENTEAFF.

The CDR3 is CASSLPFGQGVDEQYF. The DNA of the CDR3 is TGTGCCAGCAGCTTACCTTTCGGACAGGGGGTAGACGAGCAGTACTTC. This chain links TRBV5-4 with TRBJ2-7, with 10 bases identical to TRBD1. Looked up from germline, CDR1 is SGHNT and CDR2 is YYREEE (reference sequence). Trimming took 2 bases from V and 5 from J; bases not matched to a gene: 10. This CDR3 comprises 16 residues.

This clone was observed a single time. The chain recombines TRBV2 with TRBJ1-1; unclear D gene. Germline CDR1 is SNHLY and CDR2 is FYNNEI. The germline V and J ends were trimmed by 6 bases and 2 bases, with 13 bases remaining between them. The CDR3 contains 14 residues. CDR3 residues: CASSPGQRNTEAFF. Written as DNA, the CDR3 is TGTGCCAGCAGCCCTGGGCAGAGAAACACTGAAGCTTTCTTT.

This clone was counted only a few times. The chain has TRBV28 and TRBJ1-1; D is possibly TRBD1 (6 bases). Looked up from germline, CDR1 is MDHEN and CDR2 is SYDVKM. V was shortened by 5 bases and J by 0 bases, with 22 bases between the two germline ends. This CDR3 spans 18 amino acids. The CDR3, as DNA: TGTGCCAGCAGTCCCCATGTTTGGGGGCGACTTTTGAACACTGAAGCTTTCTTT. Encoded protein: CASSPHVWGRLLNTEAFF.

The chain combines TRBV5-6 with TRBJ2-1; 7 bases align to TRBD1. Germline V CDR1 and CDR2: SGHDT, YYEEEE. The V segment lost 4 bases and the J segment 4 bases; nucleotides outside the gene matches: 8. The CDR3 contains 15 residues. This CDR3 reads CASSLTGTAYNEQFF. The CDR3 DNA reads TGTGCCAGCAGCCTAACCGGGACAGCTTACAATGAGCAGTTCTTC.

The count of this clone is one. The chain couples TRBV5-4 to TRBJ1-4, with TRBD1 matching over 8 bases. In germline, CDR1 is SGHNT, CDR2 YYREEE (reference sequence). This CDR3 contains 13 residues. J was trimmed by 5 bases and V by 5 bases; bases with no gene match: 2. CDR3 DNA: TGTGCCAGCAGTTGGACAGGGAATGAAAAACTGTTTTTT. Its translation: CASSWTGNEKLFF.

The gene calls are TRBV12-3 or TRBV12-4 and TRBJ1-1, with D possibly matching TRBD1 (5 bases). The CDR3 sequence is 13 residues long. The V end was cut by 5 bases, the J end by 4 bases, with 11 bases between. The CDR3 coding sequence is TGTGCCAGCAGTGGGTCAGGGTTCACTGAAGCTTTCTTT. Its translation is CASSGSGFTEAFF.

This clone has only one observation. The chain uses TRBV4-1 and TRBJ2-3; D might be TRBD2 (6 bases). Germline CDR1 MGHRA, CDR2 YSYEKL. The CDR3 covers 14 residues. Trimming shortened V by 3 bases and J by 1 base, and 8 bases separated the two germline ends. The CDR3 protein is CASSQGGGTDTQYF. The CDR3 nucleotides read TGCGCCAGCAGCCAGGGCGGGGGCACAGATACGCAGTATTTT.

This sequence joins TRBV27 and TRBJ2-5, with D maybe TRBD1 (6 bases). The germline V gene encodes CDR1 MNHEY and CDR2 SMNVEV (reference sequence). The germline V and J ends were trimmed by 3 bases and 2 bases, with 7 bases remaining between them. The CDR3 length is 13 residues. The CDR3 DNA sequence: TGTGCCAGCAGTTTCACAGGGCAAGAGACCCAGTACTTC. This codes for CASSFTGQETQYF.

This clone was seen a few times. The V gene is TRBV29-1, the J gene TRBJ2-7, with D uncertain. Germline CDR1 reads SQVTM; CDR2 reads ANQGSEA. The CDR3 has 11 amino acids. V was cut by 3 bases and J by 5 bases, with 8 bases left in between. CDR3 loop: CSVESGNEQYF. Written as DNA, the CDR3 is TGCAGCGTTGAGTCCGGTAACGAGCAGTACTTC.

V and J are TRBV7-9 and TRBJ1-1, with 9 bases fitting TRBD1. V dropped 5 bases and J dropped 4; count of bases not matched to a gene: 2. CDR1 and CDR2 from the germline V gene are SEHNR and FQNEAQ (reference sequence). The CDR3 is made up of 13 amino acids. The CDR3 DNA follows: TGTGCCAGCAGCGGACAGGGGATCACTGAAGCTTTCTTT. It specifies CASSGQGITEAFF.

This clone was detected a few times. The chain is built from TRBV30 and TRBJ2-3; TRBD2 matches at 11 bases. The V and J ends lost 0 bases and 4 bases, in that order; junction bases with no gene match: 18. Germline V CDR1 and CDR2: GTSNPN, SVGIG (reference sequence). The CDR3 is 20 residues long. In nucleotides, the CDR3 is TGTGCCTGGAGTGTACCCCACAGAGTAGCGGGGGGGCCGAGGGCAGATACGCAGTATTTT. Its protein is CAWSVPHRVAGGPRADTQYF.

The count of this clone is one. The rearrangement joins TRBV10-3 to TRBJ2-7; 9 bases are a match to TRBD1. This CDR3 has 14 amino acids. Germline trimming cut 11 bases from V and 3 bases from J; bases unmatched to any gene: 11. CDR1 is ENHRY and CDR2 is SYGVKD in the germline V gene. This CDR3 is CASRDGTGNYEQYF. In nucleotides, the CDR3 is TGTGCCTCCAGGGACGGGACAGGGAACTACGAGCAGTACTTC.